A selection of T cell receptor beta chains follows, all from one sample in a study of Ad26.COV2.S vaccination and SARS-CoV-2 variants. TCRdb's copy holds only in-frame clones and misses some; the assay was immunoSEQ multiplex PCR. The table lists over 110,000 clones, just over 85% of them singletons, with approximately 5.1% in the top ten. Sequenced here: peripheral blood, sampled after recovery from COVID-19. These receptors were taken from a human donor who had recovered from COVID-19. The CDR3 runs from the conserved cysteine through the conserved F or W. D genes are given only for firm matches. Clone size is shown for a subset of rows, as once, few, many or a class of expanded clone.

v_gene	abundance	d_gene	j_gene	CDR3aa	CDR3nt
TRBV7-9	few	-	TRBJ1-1	CASTKVSGGGTAFF	TGTGCCAGCACCAAGGTCAGCGGGGGGGGCACGGCTTTCTTT
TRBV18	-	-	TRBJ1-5	CASSKQANQPQHF	TGTGCCAGCTCAAAACAGGCTAATCAGCCCCAGCATTTT
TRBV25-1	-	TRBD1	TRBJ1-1	CASSRQGALNTEAFF	TGTGCCAGCAGTCGACAGGGGGCGTTGAACACTGAAGCTTTCTTT
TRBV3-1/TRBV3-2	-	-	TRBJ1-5	CASSQDPGPPRPQHF	TGTGCCAGCAGCCAAGATCCGGGACCGCCCAGGCCCCAGCATTTT
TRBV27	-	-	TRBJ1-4	CASSLGVLSEKLFF	TGTGCCAGCAGTTTAGGGGTATTGTCGGAAAAACTGTTTTTT
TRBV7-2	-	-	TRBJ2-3	CASSLALGRLTDTQYF	TGTGCCAGCAGCTTAGCGTTGGGACGATTAACAGATACGCAGTATTTT
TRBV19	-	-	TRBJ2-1	CASTDKYLHEQFF	TGTGCCAGTACCGACAAATACCTACACGAGCAGTTCTTC
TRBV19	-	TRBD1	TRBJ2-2	CASAQQGALMTGELFF	TGTGCCAGTGCCCAACAGGGGGCACTGATGACCGGGGAGCTGTTTTTT
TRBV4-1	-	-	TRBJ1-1	CASSQEGRFTEAFF	TGCGCCAGCAGCCAAGAAGGCCGGTTCACTGAAGCTTTCTTT
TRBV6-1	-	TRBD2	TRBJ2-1	CASSEWRWVLADNNEQFF	TGTGCCAGCAGTGAATGGCGGTGGGTACTAGCGGACAACAATGAGCAGTTCTTC
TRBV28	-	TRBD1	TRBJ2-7	CASSGTGGGSYEQYF	TGTGCCAGCAGTGGGACAGGAGGGGGTTCCTACGAGCAGTACTTC
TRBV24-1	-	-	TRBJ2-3	CATSASSNFGTQYF	TGTGCCACCAGTGCATCTTCCAATTTTGGTACGCAGTATTTT
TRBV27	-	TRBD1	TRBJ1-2	CASSFRNLVMGQGFVGYTF	TGTGCCAGCAGTTTTCGCAATCTTGTTATGGGACAGGGGTTCGTCGGCTACACCTTC
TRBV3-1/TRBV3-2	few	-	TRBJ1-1	CASSQDNGGTEAFF	TGTGCCAGCAGCCAAGACAACGGGGGCACTGAAGCTTTCTTT
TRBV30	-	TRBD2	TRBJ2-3	CAWKGLASTDTQYF	TGTGCCTGGAAGGGACTAGCCAGCACAGATACGCAGTATTTT
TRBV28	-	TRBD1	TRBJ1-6	CASRGQGHSPLHF	TGTGCCAGCAGGGGACAGGGTCATTCACCCCTCCACTTT
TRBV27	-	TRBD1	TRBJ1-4	CASSFRDSMNEKLFF	TGTGCCAGCAGTTTCCGGGACAGCATGAATGAAAAACTGTTTTTT
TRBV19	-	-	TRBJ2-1	CASSIQGRNNEQFF	TGTGCCAGTAGTATCCAGGGTCGAAACAATGAGCAGTTCTTC
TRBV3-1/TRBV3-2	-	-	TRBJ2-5	CASSQEGWGSYQETQYF	TGTGCCAGCAGCCAAGAGGGTTGGGGTTCTTACCAAGAGACCCAGTACTTC
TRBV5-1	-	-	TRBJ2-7	CASMVRDGSYEQYF	TGCGCCAGCATGGTCCGGGACGGTTCCTACGAGCAGTACTTC